The 18 T cell receptor beta chains listed next were all sequenced from one sample in a study of OX40 agonist ivuxolimab in advanced cancers. This table comes from immunoSEQ multiplex PCR, and its TCRdb copy is limited to in-frame clones, with some not included. The sample carries more than 95,000 clones, 85% to 95% recorded once. Source: CD4+ or CD8+ T cells sorted from blood, taken in a trial of the OX40 agonist ivuxolimab. These receptors originate from an adult with an advanced solid tumor such as melanoma, head and neck, liver or kidney cancer.

This clone was seen a single time. The V and J genes are TRBV2 and TRBJ1-5; D ambiguous. The CDR3 totals 14 residues. CDR1 is SNHLY and CDR2 is FYNNEI in the germline V gene. V gave up 7 bases and J gave up 0 bases, with 10 bases separating them. The CDR3, as DNA: TGTGCCAGCAATCAAATCAATAGCAATCAGCCCCAGCATTTT. Its protein product is CASNQINSNQPQHF.

The chain has TRBV6-5 and TRBJ1-1, with unresolved D. The CDR3 length is 13 residues. Germline CDR1 is MNHEY and CDR2 is SVGAGI. V was shortened by 0 bases and J by 6 bases, with 8 bases between the two germline ends. The CDR3 bases are TGTGCCAGCAGTTACTCAGCGGAGGCTGAAGCTTTCTTT. This translates into CASSYSAEAEAFF.

The CDR3 region is CASSVVGAGGEQYF. The CDR3 DNA is TGTGCCAGCAGCGTAGTCGGAGCAGGGGGCGAGCAGTACTTC. The rearrangement links TRBV9 to TRBJ2-7; TRBD1 aligns across 7 bases. The V gene's germline CDR1 is SGDLS and CDR2 YYNGEE. With V trimmed by 0 bases and J by 6 bases, 6 bases remained unmatched. The CDR3 covers 14 residues.

V usage is TRBV30 and J usage is TRBJ1-1; D remains ambiguous. Trimming stripped 2 bases from V and 2 bases from J, with 9 bases between. Germline V lookup: CDR1 GTSNPN, CDR2 SVGIG (reference sequence). The CDR3 totals 13 residues. The DNA for the CDR3 is TGTGCCTGGAGTCTCGGCCTAAACACTGAAGCTTTCTTT. Its translation is CAWSLGLNTEAFF.

The rearrangement joins TRBV19 to TRBJ1-5; 9 positions match TRBD1. CDR1 is LNHDA and CDR2 is SQIVND in the germline V gene (reference sequence). The CDR3 has 14 residues. The V gene end was trimmed by 5 bases and the J gene end by 6 bases; junction bases not matched to a gene: 5. The CDR3 sequence is CASSFGTGTQPQHF. The CDR3, as DNA: TGTGCCAGTAGTTTCGGGACAGGGACTCAGCCCCAGCATTTT.

The rearrangement uses TRBV5-8 and TRBJ1-1; 11 bases agree with TRBD1. This CDR3 spans 15 amino acids. V dropped 4 bases and J dropped 11; count of bases not matched to a gene: 13. Germline lookup yields CDR1 SGHTS and CDR2 YDEGEE. The CDR3 DNA follows: TGTGCCAGCAGCAGGACAGGGACAGGGGGTGGATCGGCTTTCTTT. Its translation: CASSRTGTGGGSAFF.

The rearrangement joins TRBV5-5 to TRBJ1-5, with D perhaps matching TRBD1 (5 bases). Germline V lookup: CDR1 SGHKS, CDR2 YYEKEE (reference sequence). This CDR3 is built from 15 residues. V dropped 0 bases and J dropped 6 bases, with 13 bases sitting between them. The CDR3 region has the DNA TGTGCCAGCAGCTTGGCGGCGGTTCAGGGTCAGCCCCAGCATTTT. Translated: CASSLAAVQGQPQHF.

The chain links TRBV5-1 to TRBJ2-7, with TRBD1 identical over 9 bases. The CDR3 is 16 residues long. Germline V lookup: CDR1 SGHRS, CDR2 YFSETQ. V dropped 5 bases and J dropped 7; count of bases not matched to a gene: 16. The CDR3, as DNA: TGCGCCAGCAGTTACCGACCGGGACAGGGATATTCTGAGCAGTACTTC. It translates to CASSYRPGQGYSEQYF.

J is TRBJ2-1 and V is TRBV19; possible D gene TRBD2, 5 bases. This CDR3 region has 11 residues. The germline CDR1 and CDR2 sequences are LNHDA and SQIVND (reference sequence). The CDR3 spells CVTGNYNEQFF. Written as DNA, the CDR3 is TGTGTCACCGGGAACTACAATGAGCAGTTCTTC.

The chain has TRBV7-6 and TRBJ2-5; D not certain. The CDR3 has 14 residues. V lost 2 bases and J lost 3, with 10 bases in between. CDR1 and CDR2 from the germline V gene are SGHVS and FNYEAQ. The CDR3 sequence: CASSLSSAEETQYF. The CDR3 bases are TGTGCCAGCAGCTTATCGTCGGCCGAAGAGACCCAGTACTTC. Supplemented by reference TRBV7-6 and TRBJ2-5, the full variable domain reads GAGVSQSPRYKVTKRGQDVALRCDPISGHVSLYWYRQALGQGPEFLTYFNYEAQQDKSGLPNDRFSAERPEGSISTLTIQRTEQRDSAMYRCASSLSSAEETQYFGPGTRLLVL.

The V call is TRBV7-2, the J call TRBJ2-3; 9 nucleotides agree with TRBD2. V lost 5 bases and J lost 1; bases outside the gene matches: 4. The CDR3 covers 15 residues. CDR1 and CDR2 (germline): SGHTA, FQGNSA. The CDR3 loop is CASSTRTSGTDTQYF. CDR3 nucleotide sequence: TGTGCCAGCAGCACTCGGACTAGCGGCACAGATACGCAGTATTTT.

This sequence joins TRBV19 and TRBJ2-1; 15 bases are a match to TRBD2. J was trimmed by 6 bases and V by 0 bases; bases with no gene match: 15. This CDR3 spans 21 amino acids. Per the germline V gene, CDR1 is LNHDA and CDR2 is SQIVND (reference sequence). For the CDR3, the DNA is TGTGCCAGTAGTATAGATCTATACGGGACTAGCGGGAGGAGAGGGGGCAATGAGCAGTTCTTC. Protein sequence: CASSIDLYGTSGRRGGNEQFF.

The rearrangement links TRBV4-3 to TRBJ2-7; no reliable D call. From germline, CDR1 is LGHNA and CDR2 YSLEER. This CDR3 comprises 16 residues. V shed 0 bases and J shed 2 bases, with 14 bases lying between them. The chain's CDR3 is CASSQESQARTYEQYF. CDR3 DNA: TGCGCCAGCAGCCAAGAATCTCAGGCCAGAACCTACGAGCAGTACTTC.

V gene TRBV29-1 combines with J gene TRBJ2-1; D ambiguous. Germline CDR1 is SQVTM and CDR2 is ANQGSEA. Trimming pared 8 bases from V and 7 bases from J, leaving 12 bases between. The CDR3 covers 11 residues. This CDR3 is CSSRLENEQFF. The CDR3 bases are TGCAGCTCCCGACTTGAAAATGAGCAGTTCTTC.

The J gene is TRBJ2-7, the V gene TRBV7-9; TRBD2 aligns across 7 bases. V shed 3 bases and J 0 bases; nucleotides not matched to a gene: 2. The V gene's germline CDR1 is SEHNR and CDR2 FQNEAQ (reference sequence). The CDR3 runs to 14 residues. The CDR3 bases are TGTGCCAGCAGCTTCGGCGGGAGCTCCTACGAGCAGTACTTC. It specifies CASSFGGSSYEQYF.

The chain links TRBV5-6 to TRBJ1-2; D unresolved. The length of the CDR3 is 12 residues. Germline lookup yields CDR1 SGHDT and CDR2 YYEEEE. V lost 1 base to trimming and J lost 6 bases, with 7 bases between them. CDR3 residues: CASSLQGNGYTF. In DNA form, the CDR3 reads TGTGCCAGCAGCTTGCAAGGGAATGGCTACACCTTC.

J is TRBJ2-1 and V is TRBV2; TRBD2 might be the D (6 bases). The length of the CDR3 is 14 residues. Germline values: CDR1 SNHLY, CDR2 FYNNEI. Trimming removed 7 bases from V and 0 bases from J, with 10 bases in between. This CDR3 reads CASIRENSYNEQFF. DNA for the CDR3: TGTGCCAGCATCCGGGAGAACTCCTACAATGAGCAGTTCTTC.

The J gene is TRBJ1-1, the V gene TRBV19; D remains ambiguous. The CDR3 runs 14 residues. V gave up 5 bases and J gave up 2 bases, with 12 bases separating them. The germline gives CDR1 LNHDA, CDR2 SQIVND (reference sequence). DNA of the CDR3: TGTGCCAGTAGTGCCTATTACGAAAACACTGAAGCTTTCTTT. Protein sequence: CASSAYYENTEAFF.